The 8 T cell receptor beta chains presented below share a single source sample, sequenced in a study of vaccination effects on CD4 cells after COVID-19. Profiling relied on immunoSEQ multiplex PCR, and the TCRdb table lists in-frame clones only, not all of them. The table records 55,000 to 70,000 clones, roughly three quarters of them present only once. Which antigens these TCRs recognize remains unknown. ViraFEST used viral peptide pools to expand antigen-specific CD4+ T cells before sequencing. After roughly ten days in culture, the CD4+ T cells were isolated. Every participant took two doses of the BNT162b2 or mRNA-1273 vaccine. The sample consisted of CD4+ T cells from PBMCs cultured with HCoV-OC43 spike peptides, taken after COVID-19 vaccination. As for subset: HCoV-OC43 spike overlapping peptide pool stimulation. The receptors here all came from a human donor who received a COVID-19 vaccine.

The chain's CDR3 is CSVGEETAFF. The DNA of the CDR3 is TGCAGCGTTGGGGAGGAAACGGCTTTCTTT. V gene TRBV29-1 combines with J gene TRBJ1-1, with no clear D. V dropped 4 bases and J dropped 11 bases, with 11 bases sitting between them. The germline gives CDR1 SQVTM, CDR2 ANQGSEA. This CDR3 contains 10 residues.

The chain recombines TRBV28 with TRBJ1-3; no reliable D call. CDR1 is MDHEN, CDR2 SYDVKM, per germline. This CDR3 is 15 amino acids long. V lost 6 bases, J lost 0 bases, and 12 bases lay in between. CDR3 nucleotides: TGTGCCAGCAGCCCTCTCACTGGCTCTGGAAACACCATATATTTT. This encodes CASSPLTGSGNTIYF.

V is TRBV6-5 and J is TRBJ2-5; no clear D. This CDR3 has 11 residues. CDR1 and CDR2 from the germline V gene are MNHEY and SVGAGI. The V and J ends lost 7 bases and 7 bases respectively, with 10 bases between them. CDR3 residues: CASKADRTQYF. DNA for the CDR3: TGTGCCAGCAAGGCGGACCGGACCCAGTACTTC.

The chain carries TRBV6-6 and TRBJ2-3; tentatively, D is TRBD1 (7 bases). The germline CDR1 and CDR2 sequences are MNHNY and SVGAGI (reference sequence). V dropped 5 bases and J dropped 8 bases, with 20 bases sitting between them. This CDR3 region has 15 residues. CDR3 in DNA: TGTGCCAGCAGTCAAGGGGGCCCGATGGGGGGTACGCAGTATTTT. This gives the protein CASSQGGPMGGTQYF.

V gene TRBV1 combines with J gene TRBJ1-1. TRBV1 is deemed a pseudogene. CDR3 length: 12 residues. The CDR3 DNA reads as TGCACCAGCAGCCTGACGAACACTGAAGCTTTCTTT. It yields the protein CTSSLTNTEAFF.

The chain is built from TRBV24-1 and TRBJ1-5, with a possible D match to TRBD1 (5 bases). V was clipped by 3 bases and J by 6 bases, with 11 bases between them. Germline V CDR1 and CDR2: KGHDR, SFDVKD. This CDR3 contains 14 residues. CDR3 residues: CATSDTQVGQPQHF. The CDR3 coding sequence is TGTGCCACCAGTGATACACAGGTTGGTCAGCCCCAGCATTTT.

The chain combines TRBV28 with TRBJ1-1; no definite D call. Looked up from germline, CDR1 is MDHEN and CDR2 is SYDVKM. The CDR3 extends over 12 amino acids. Deletions cut 2 bases from V and 10 bases from J, with 11 bases between. Here the CDR3 DNA reads TGTGCCAGCAGTTTAAACATCTTGGGAGCTTTCTTT. Its translation: CASSLNILGAFF.

The chain joins TRBV5-1 to TRBJ1-5; unclear D gene. Germline CDR1 and CDR2: SGHRS and YFSETQ. The CDR3 is 14 amino acids. V lost 0 bases and J lost 3, with 7 bases in between. The CDR3 sequence is CASSLDSTNQPQHF. CDR3 in DNA: TGCGCCAGCAGCTTGGACAGCACCAATCAGCCCCAGCATTTT.